The 27 T cell receptor beta chains in this list originate from one sample, sequenced in a study of shared clonotypes between healthy human individuals. Naive CD8 cells comprised CD45RO-negative, CCR7-positively selected cells, excluding terminally differentiated effector memory CD45RA+ cells. This table comes from immunoSEQ multiplex PCR, and its TCRdb copy is limited to in-frame clones, with some not included. The sample lists roughly 850,000 clones, roughly 96% occurring once. Source material: naive CD8+ T cells sorted from blood. Receptors originate from a man aged 25-45 years in good health.

V gene TRBV27 combines with J gene TRBJ2-7; D unresolved. The length of the CDR3 is 15 residues. Germline V gene sequence: CDR1 MNHEY, CDR2 SMNVEV (reference sequence). Trimming pared 0 bases from V and 5 bases from J, leaving 14 bases between. CDR3 protein: CASSLSRNARNEQYF. As DNA, the CDR3 is TGTGCCAGCAGTTTATCGAGAAACGCCAGGAACGAGCAGTACTTC.

J is TRBJ2-3 and V is TRBV9; perhaps TRBD2 as D (6 bases). Germline-derived CDR1 and CDR2 are SGDLS and YYNGEE. This CDR3 has 15 amino acids. V lost 0 bases, J lost 0 bases, and 8 bases lay in between. The CDR3 DNA follows: TGTGCCAGCAGCGTAGATCGGGAGAGCACAGATACGCAGTATTTT. It yields the protein CASSVDRESTDTQYF.

In this sample, this clone turned up once. The chain combines TRBV27 with TRBJ1-2, with 7 positions matching TRBD1. V lost 5 bases, J lost 8 bases, and 20 bases stayed unmatched. Germline CDR1 reads MNHEY; CDR2 reads SMNVEV (reference sequence). The CDR3 is 17 residues long. CDR3 nucleotides: TGTGCCAGCAGTCCGATACAGGGGACCGGGGCCTTAGGGGGCTACACCTTC. Residues: CASSPIQGTGALGGYTF.

J is TRBJ2-7 and V is TRBV4-1, with unresolved D. V was cut by 3 bases and J by 5 bases, with 11 bases left in between. This CDR3 has 13 residues. Germline V CDR1 and CDR2: MGHRA, YSYEKL. CDR3 in amino acids: CASSHTDTDEQYF. CDR3 sequence (DNA): TGCGCCAGCAGCCATACAGATACGGACGAGCAGTACTTC.

The V and J genes are TRBV20-1 and TRBJ2-1; perhaps TRBD1 as D (5 bases). The CDR3 runs to 11 residues. V was pared by 6 bases and J by 10 bases, with 13 bases between. The germline gives CDR1 DFQATT, CDR2 SNEGSKA (reference sequence). The CDR3 spells CSARPGREQFF. In DNA form, the CDR3 reads TGCAGTGCCCGACCAGGGCGGGAGCAGTTCTTC.

The chain is built from TRBV29-1 and TRBJ2-7; TRBD2 agrees at 8 bases. The CDR3 covers 16 residues. Per the germline V gene, CDR1 is SQVTM and CDR2 is ANQGSEA. The V and J ends lost 4 bases and 0 bases, in that order; junction bases with no gene match: 11. The CDR3 DNA reads TGCAGCGTTGGAGGAAGGCGGGGGGATAGCTCCTACGAGCAGTACTTC. Protein: CSVGGRRGDSSYEQYF.

The chain joins TRBV11-2 to TRBJ2-7; D call uncertain. The CDR3 runs 15 residues. From germline, CDR1 is SGHAT and CDR2 FQNNGV. Trimming took 5 bases from V and 0 from J, leaving 14 bases between them. In DNA form, the CDR3 reads TGTGCCAGCAGCCCGTCAGCGCAGGTCTCCTACGAGCAGTACTTC. Its translation: CASSPSAQVSYEQYF.

Points on this clone: The sample holds other DNA sequences that translate to the same CDR3. The chain employs TRBV9 and TRBJ2-2, with D hard to call. This CDR3 is 12 amino acids long. V was trimmed by 2 bases and J by 6 bases, leaving 5 bases between them. From germline, CDR1 is SGDLS and CDR2 YYNGEE. CDR3 loop: CASSVVAGELFF. CDR3 nucleotides: TGTGCCAGCAGCGTCGTAGCCGGGGAGCTGTTTTTT.

J is TRBJ2-3 and V is TRBV7-9; 10 bases are shared with TRBD2. The ends lost 5 bases at V and 4 bases at J; junction bases unmatched: 12. Germline loops: CDR1 SEHNR, CDR2 FQNEAQ (reference sequence). The CDR3 loop spans 17 amino acids. CDR3 nucleotides: TGTGCCAGCAGCGGGCAAGGACTAGCGGAGAGAGCAGATACGCAGTATTTT. As protein: CASSGQGLAERADTQYF.

V is TRBV27 and J is TRBJ1-3, with 8 bases that match TRBD1. CDR3 length: 18 amino acids. V lost 5 bases and J lost 1; bases outside the gene matches: 13. The germline CDR1 and CDR2 sequences are MNHEY and SMNVEV (reference sequence). The CDR3 DNA reads as TGTGCCAGCAGTCCCGACCAGACAGGGGTTTTATCTGGAAACACCATATATTTT. This sequence encodes CASSPDQTGVLSGNTIYF.

V usage is TRBV19 and J usage is TRBJ2-7, with 10 bases lining up with TRBD1. With V trimmed by 6 bases and J by 5 bases, 7 bases remained unmatched. CDR1 and CDR2 from the germline V gene are LNHDA and SQIVND (reference sequence). The CDR3 is made up of 14 amino acids. The CDR3 sequence is CASSPPGTGDEQYF. The CDR3 region has the DNA TGTGCCAGTAGCCCGCCTGGGACAGGGGACGAGCAGTACTTC.

The chain combines TRBV6-5 with TRBJ2-7; the D gene could be TRBD1 or TRBD2 (5 bases each). This CDR3 spans 14 amino acids. Trimming took 1 base from V and 2 from J, leaving 9 bases between them. Germline CDR1 is MNHEY and CDR2 is SVGAGI. CDR3 nucleotide sequence: TGTGCCAGCAGTTACTGGGACGGGACCTACGAGCAGTACTTC. This encodes CASSYWDGTYEQYF.

V gene TRBV29-1 combines with J gene TRBJ2-7; 10 bases fit TRBD2. The CDR3 is made up of 13 amino acids. V lost 5 bases, J lost 3 bases, and 4 bases stayed unmatched. The germline V gene has CDR1 SQVTM and CDR2 ANQGSEA. The CDR3 bases are TGCAGCGTTAGTACTAGCGGGGACTACGAGCAGTACTTC. This gives the protein CSVSTSGDYEQYF.

The chain is built from TRBV7-9 and TRBJ1-1; 7 bases map to TRBD1. Germline assignment: CDR1 SEHNR and CDR2 FQNEAQ (reference sequence). This CDR3 spans 14 amino acids. V dropped 4 bases and J dropped 4; count of bases not matched to a gene: 6. The CDR3 DNA reads TGTGCCAGCAGCTCCCGACAGGGAACCACTGAAGCTTTCTTT. Translated, it gives CASSSRQGTTEAFF.

The chain recombines TRBV7-9 with TRBJ2-7; D uncertain. Germline CDR1 is SEHNR and CDR2 is FQNEAQ (reference sequence). CDR3 length: 11 amino acids. V shed 5 bases and J shed 4 bases, with 6 bases lying between them. The CDR3 spells CASSDDYEQYF. CDR3 in DNA: TGTGCCAGCAGCGACGATTACGAGCAGTACTTC.

The chain carries TRBV28 and TRBJ2-1; tentative D call: TRBD1 (5 bases). The V end was cut by 8 bases, the J end by 7 bases, with 18 bases between. The CDR3 covers 14 residues. CDR1 MDHEN and CDR2 SYDVKM come from the germline V gene. CDR3 in amino acids: CASVSGARRNEQFF. CDR3 in DNA: TGTGCCAGCGTTTCTGGGGCTCGGCGGAATGAGCAGTTCTTC. Looking up the rest from reference TRBV28 and TRBJ2-1 gives the full variable domain: DVKVTQSSRYLVKRTGEKVFLECVQDMDHENMFWYRQDPGLGLRLIYFSYDVKMKEKGDIPEGYSVSREKKERFSLILESASTNQTSMYLCASVSGARRNEQFFGPGTRLTVL.

The rearrangement uses TRBV29-1 and TRBJ2-2, with D possibly called TRBD1 or TRBD2 (5 bases each). This CDR3 has 19 residues. From germline, CDR1 is SQVTM and CDR2 ANQGSEA. V gave up 0 bases and J gave up 0 bases, with 20 bases separating them. CDR3 bases: TGCAGCGTTGAAGATCGGAGTCGTGAGGGGAGACCGAACACCGGGGAGCTGTTTTTT. This codes for CSVEDRSREGRPNTGELFF.

CDR3 sequence (DNA): TGTGCCAGCAGCTCTAGTACATCGCCCGAGCAGTACTTC. Protein sequence: CASSSSTSPEQYF. V usage is TRBV5-4 and J usage is TRBJ2-7; unclear D gene. Germline V gene lookup returns CDR1 SGHNT and CDR2 YYREEE (reference sequence). The CDR3 contains 13 residues. V lost 3 bases, J lost 6 bases, and 13 bases lay in between. The full variable domain, its missing parts supplied by reference TRBV5-4 and TRBJ2-7, is ETGVTQSPTHLIKTRGQQVTLRCSSQSGHNTVSWYQQALGQGPQFIFQYYREEENGRGNFPPRFSGLQFPNYSSELNVNALELDDSALYLCASSSSTSPEQYFGPGTRLTVT.

The rearrangement links TRBV19 to TRBJ2-7; 7 bases agree with TRBD2. CDR1 LNHDA and CDR2 SQIVND come from the germline V gene (reference sequence). V lost 8 bases and J lost 12; bases outside the gene matches: 19. The CDR3 loop spans 14 amino acids. This CDR3 reads CASGPTVEGGPWYF. The CDR3 DNA sequence: TGTGCCAGTGGGCCGACGGTTGAGGGAGGGCCCTGGTACTTC.

The chain's CDR3 is CASSFGLDEQYF. The CDR3 bases are TGTGCCAGCAGCTTCGGTCTCGACGAGCAGTACTTC. The J gene is TRBJ2-7, the V gene TRBV7-9; D uncertain. Deletions cut 3 bases from V and 5 bases from J, with 8 bases between. CDR3 length equals 12 residues. Germline V gene data show CDR1 as SEHNR and CDR2 as FQNEAQ (reference sequence).

The V and J genes are TRBV10-1 and TRBJ1-5; D may be TRBD1 (5 bases). The CDR3 length is 13 residues. The germline gives CDR1 WNHNN, CDR2 SYGVQD (reference sequence). V lost 3 bases and J lost 2, with 5 bases in between. The CDR3 reads CASSDRGNQPQHF. The CDR3 DNA follows: TGCGCCAGCAGTGACAGGGGCAATCAGCCCCAGCATTTT.

The chain combines TRBV27 with TRBJ2-1; 7 bases are a match to TRBD2. The CDR3 is made up of 16 amino acids. With 3 bases clipped from V and 3 bases from J, the junction kept 8 bases outside the gene matches. Germline V gene lookup returns CDR1 MNHEY and CDR2 SMNVEV (reference sequence). The CDR3 here is CASSFVGLGFYNEQFF. In DNA, the CDR3 is TGTGCCAGCAGTTTCGTTGGACTAGGCTTCTACAATGAGCAGTTCTTC.

The chain carries TRBV9 and TRBJ2-1; 9 bases match TRBD1. Losses at the gene ends were 4 bases for V and 4 bases for J; bases not matched to a gene: 12. Germline V CDR1 and CDR2: SGDLS, YYNGEE. This CDR3 comprises 17 residues. CDR3 sequence reads: CASSPGLDRGVYNEQFF. DNA for the CDR3: TGTGCCAGCAGCCCTGGTCTGGACAGGGGCGTTTACAATGAGCAGTTCTTC.

This chain links TRBV5-4 with TRBJ2-1; D not resolved. The CDR3 consists of 15 residues. Trimming took off 0 bases at V and 1 base at J, with 8 bases between the two ends. The germline gives CDR1 SGHNT, CDR2 YYREEE (reference sequence). The CDR3 loop is CASSLETLSYNEQFF. CDR3 nucleotide sequence: TGTGCCAGCAGCTTGGAGACTTTATCCTACAATGAGCAGTTCTTC.

Only one count was recorded for this clone. The chain employs TRBV5-8 and TRBJ1-1, with TRBD1 as a possible D gene (6 bases). Germline V lookup: CDR1 SGHTS, CDR2 YDEGEE. CDR3 size: 15 residues. Trimming stripped 4 bases from V and 1 base from J, with 14 bases between. Here the CDR3 reads CASSPMGGPNTEAFF. CDR3 sequence (DNA): TGTGCCAGCAGCCCAATGGGGGGGCCGAACACTGAAGCTTTCTTT.

The rearrangement joins TRBV5-1 to TRBJ2-7; 8 positions agree with TRBD2. The CDR3 is 15 residues long. Trimming removed 4 bases from V and 1 base from J; junction bases left unmatched: 7. Germline V gives CDR1 SGHRS, CDR2 YFSETQ. The CDR3 loop is CASSQTSGTSYEQYF. CDR3 nucleotide sequence: TGCGCCAGCAGCCAAACTAGCGGAACTTCCTACGAGCAGTACTTC.

This chain links TRBV28 with TRBJ2-2; weak D call: TRBD1 (6 bases). Between the trimmed V and J ends, which lost 8 bases and 7 bases, there was a span of 11 bases. CDR1 and CDR2 (germline): MDHEN, SYDVKM. The CDR3 length is 12 residues. CDR3 protein: CASDGQYGELFF. DNA of the CDR3: TGTGCCAGCGACGGACAGTACGGGGAGCTGTTTTTT.